Below, 30 T cell receptor beta chains from the same sample are listed, as sequenced in a study of blood T cell repertoires in COVID-19. The repertoire was sequenced with immunoSEQ multiplex PCR; TCRdb's copy has only in-frame clones and lacks some. Of about 300,000 clones in the sample, about four fifths are singletons; the top ten hold about 1.2%. Sequencing was done on a sample of peripheral blood. These receptors were taken from a woman between 45 and 60 years old with acute or convalescent COVID-19.

The chain recombines TRBV14 with TRBJ1-2; weak D call: TRBD1 (5 bases). V was clipped by 0 bases and J by 8 bases, with 16 bases between them. This CDR3 region has 15 residues. Germline CDR1 is SGHDN and CDR2 is FVKESK. The CDR3 region is CASSQDSAQGRGYTF. In DNA, the CDR3 is TGTGCCAGCAGCCAAGATTCTGCGCAGGGTAGGGGCTACACCTTC.

The V and J genes are TRBV19 and TRBJ2-5; 9 bases are a match to TRBD2. CDR1 and CDR2 from the germline V gene are LNHDA and SQIVND (reference sequence). V lost 6 bases and J lost 5; bases outside the gene matches: 10. The CDR3 covers 15 residues. The CDR3 region is CASSLGGTSGETQYF. The CDR3 DNA reads as TGTGCCAGTAGCCTGGGTGGAACTAGCGGGGAGACCCAGTACTTC.

This chain uses TRBV5-1 with TRBJ2-5; the D gene is possibly TRBD1 (6 bases). Trimming left V 0 bases short and J 1 base short, with 10 bases between. This CDR3 contains 15 residues. Germline lookup yields CDR1 SGHRS and CDR2 YFSETQ. This CDR3 is CASSLVDRVQETQYF. The CDR3, as DNA: TGCGCCAGCAGCTTGGTGGACAGAGTCCAAGAGACCCAGTACTTC.

The chain couples TRBV3-1 (or the pseudogene TRBV3-2) to TRBJ1-2; tentative D call: TRBD1 (6 bases). CDR3 length equals 14 residues. CDR1 and CDR2 (germline): LGHDT, YNNKEL (reference sequence). V was clipped by 4 bases and J by 4 bases, with 13 bases between them. CDR3 in amino acids: CASSPNREGYGYTF. The CDR3 nucleotides are TGTGCCAGCAGCCCCAACAGGGAGGGCTATGGCTACACCTTC.

This clone was recorded once. The CDR3 is CASSPRASGEQYF. For the CDR3, the DNA is TGCGCCAGCAGCCCGAGGGCGTCGGGAGAGCAGTACTTC. This rearrangement joins TRBV4-1 to TRBJ2-7; D is perhaps TRBD2 (5 bases). The V and J ends lost 4 bases and 7 bases respectively, with 14 bases between them. The germline CDR1 and CDR2 sequences are MGHRA and YSYEKL. The CDR3 sequence is 13 residues long.

This clone was counted a single time. V gene TRBV24-1 combines with J gene TRBJ1-5; 7 bases match TRBD1. The CDR3 totals 15 residues. Germline V gene lookup returns CDR1 KGHDR and CDR2 SFDVKD. The V and J ends lost 4 bases and 4 bases, in that order; junction bases with no gene match: 6. DNA for the CDR3: TGTGCCACCAGTGACCCCGGACAGGTTAATCAGCCCCAGCATTTT. Its translation is CATSDPGQVNQPQHF.

This clone occurred once. The rearrangement uses TRBV4-1 and TRBJ1-4; tentative D call: TRBD1 (5 bases). V was clipped by 2 bases and J by 3 bases, with 10 bases between them. The CDR3 has 15 amino acids. Germline assignment: CDR1 MGHRA and CDR2 YSYEKL. As DNA, the CDR3 is TGCGCCAGCAGCCAATCCAGGGAACCTAATGAAAAACTGTTTTTT. This codes for CASSQSREPNEKLFF.

The gene calls are TRBV19 and TRBJ1-4, with no clear D. V was pared by 4 bases and J by 8 bases, with 14 bases between. The CDR3 sequence is 14 residues long. The germline V gene has CDR1 LNHDA and CDR2 SQIVND (reference sequence). The CDR3 DNA sequence: TGTGCCAGTAGTACCCCCTGGGGAGAAGAAAAACTGTTTTTT. Residues: CASSTPWGEEKLFF.

The gene calls are TRBV5-1 and TRBJ2-1; 8 nucleotides line up with TRBD2. J was trimmed by 5 bases and V by 0 bases; bases with no gene match: 4. The germline V gene has CDR1 SGHRS and CDR2 YFSETQ. This CDR3 is built from 15 residues. Here the CDR3 reads CASSLEGTRNNEQFF. The DNA for the CDR3 is TGCGCCAGCAGCTTGGAAGGGACTAGGAACAATGAGCAGTTCTTC.

The chain uses TRBV6-5 and TRBJ1-1, with D perhaps TRBD1 (5 bases). Per germline, CDR1 MNHEY and CDR2 SVGAGI. V dropped 11 bases and J dropped 3 bases, with 16 bases sitting between them. The CDR3 sequence is 13 residues long. The CDR3 spells CACGQGVDTEAFF. The CDR3 DNA follows: TGTGCCTGTGGGCAAGGGGTGGACACTGAAGCTTTCTTT.

This rearrangement joins TRBV10-1 to TRBJ2-3; TRBD1 is a possible D gene (5 bases). V dropped 0 bases and J dropped 6 bases, with 13 bases sitting between them. CDR3 length: 15 residues. Germline loops: CDR1 WNHNN, CDR2 SYGVQD (reference sequence). The CDR3, as DNA: TGCGCCAGCAGTGAGTCCCCAGGGCCCCTCGATACGCAGTATTTT. Protein sequence: CASSESPGPLDTQYF.

The gene calls are TRBV28 and TRBJ1-4; D possibly corresponds to TRBD1 (6 bases). Trimming took off 6 bases at V and 4 bases at J, with 15 bases between the two ends. The CDR3 runs 15 residues. CDR1 is MDHEN, CDR2 SYDVKM, per germline. The DNA of the CDR3 is TGTGCCAGCAGGCGAGAGACAGGCTATAATGAAAAACTGTTTTTT. This sequence encodes CASRRETGYNEKLFF.

The chain combines TRBV24-1 with TRBJ1-2, with D tentatively TRBD1 (5 bases). Per the germline V gene, CDR1 is KGHDR and CDR2 is SFDVKD. CDR3 size: 12 residues. Between the trimmed V and J ends, which lost 5 bases and 8 bases, there was a span of 11 bases. DNA for the CDR3: TGTGCCACCAGTGGGGACGGAGGGGGCTACACCTTC. Amino acids: CATSGDGGGYTF.

Turning to this clone: Other DNA variants within this sample encode the same CDR3. The rearrangement joins TRBV6-5 to TRBJ1-1; tentative D call: TRBD1 (5 bases). This CDR3 comprises 14 residues. V lost 0 bases, J lost 4 bases, and 9 bases lay in between. Germline-derived CDR1 and CDR2 are MNHEY and SVGAGI. The CDR3 coding sequence is TGTGCCAGCAGTTACTCGCAGGGTGGCACTGAAGCTTTCTTT. Amino acid sequence: CASSYSQGGTEAFF.

This clone turned up a few times. The chain's CDR3 is CASSLTLAGYNEQFF. The CDR3 DNA follows: TGTGCCAGCAGCTTGACCCTAGCGGGGTACAATGAGCAGTTCTTC. The rearrangement links TRBV5-6 to TRBJ2-1, with 9 bases that match TRBD2. The CDR3 length is 15 residues. V was clipped by 1 base and J by 4 bases; unmatched bases: 3. In germline, CDR1 is SGHDT, CDR2 YYEEEE. The variable domain in full, with the rest retrieved from reference TRBV5-6 and TRBJ2-1, is DAGVTQSPTHLIKTRGQQVTLRCSPKSGHDTVSWYQQALGQGPQFIFQYYEEEERQRGNFPDRFSGHQFPNYSSELNVNALLLGDSALYLCASSLTLAGYNEQFFGPGTRLTVL.

The chain has TRBV15 and TRBJ2-2; no reliable D call. V was trimmed by 1 base and J by 4 bases, leaving 7 bases between them. The V gene's germline CDR1 is LNHNV and CDR2 YYDKDF (reference sequence). This CDR3 spans 14 amino acids. The CDR3 DNA sequence: TGTGCCACCAGCAGAGGGTCGGGCACCGGGGAGCTGTTTTTT. Its protein product is CATSRGSGTGELFF.

The chain couples TRBV18 to TRBJ1-3; D is perhaps TRBD1 (5 bases). V lost 2 bases, J lost 3 bases, and 14 bases lay in between. CDR3 length: 16 residues. Germline CDR1 and CDR2: KGHSH and LQKENI. CDR3 in amino acids: CASSPSPTVDGNTIYF. The CDR3 DNA is TGTGCCAGCTCACCATCGCCGACAGTTGATGGAAACACCATATATTTT.

CDR3 amino acids: CASSQDERDFGNIQYF. The DNA for the CDR3 is TGTGCCAGCAGCCAAGATGAACGGGACTTCGGAAACATTCAGTACTTC. V is TRBV4-2 and J is TRBJ2-4, with a tentative D call TRBD2 (6 bases). The V gene's germline CDR1 is LGHNA and CDR2 YNFKEQ. The CDR3 is made up of 16 amino acids. V was clipped by 0 bases and J by 6 bases, with 15 bases between them.

This clone was counted between two and nine times. The V call is TRBV21-1, the J call TRBJ2-1; the table's D call of TRBD2 was not tested on the DNA. TRBV21-1 is a documented pseudogene. The CDR3 has 20 residues. CDR3 loop: CASSKALSEGLAGPYNEQFF. DNA of the CDR3: TGTGCCAGCAGCAAAGCGCTTTCGGAGGGACTAGCGGGTCCCTACAATGAGCAGTTCTTC.

The chain combines TRBV12-3 or TRBV12-4 with TRBJ2-5; D call uncertain. Trimming took off 3 bases at V and 1 base at J, with 6 bases between the two ends. The CDR3 is 13 amino acids. Written as DNA, the CDR3 is TGTGCCAGCAGTTTCTTGGCCCAAGAGACCCAGTACTTC. Protein: CASSFLAQETQYF.

The chain carries TRBV7-2 and TRBJ2-5, with D maybe TRBD1 (6 bases). The length of the CDR3 is 14 residues. Germline V CDR1 and CDR2: SGHTA, FQGNSA. V lost 5 bases and J lost 4, with 14 bases in between. The CDR3 region is CASSMGAGPETQYF. Written as DNA, the CDR3 is TGTGCCAGCAGCATGGGGGCGGGCCCAGAGACCCAGTACTTC.

V and J are TRBV29-1 and TRBJ2-7, with a possible D match to TRBD1 (6 bases). Trimming took 7 bases from V and 7 from J, leaving 17 bases between them. In germline, CDR1 is SQVTM, CDR2 ANQGSEA. The CDR3 runs 12 residues. The CDR3 DNA follows: TGCAGCGCCGAGGGTCAGGGGCGGGAGCAGTACTTC. Residues: CSAEGQGREQYF.

The chain links TRBV7-3 to TRBJ1-3, with D possibly TRBD1 on 5 matching bases. Trimming cost V 2 bases and J 9 bases, with 11 bases left between them. The germline V gene encodes CDR1 SGHTA and CDR2 FQGTGA. CDR3 length equals 13 residues. CDR3 protein: CASSLQGTSTIYF. For the CDR3, the DNA is TGTGCCAGCAGCTTACAGGGTACCAGCACCATATATTTT.

The chain joins TRBV7-9 to TRBJ2-3, with 7 bases that match TRBD2. Trimming at V came to 5 bases and at J to 6 bases, leaving 11 bases not matched to a gene. Germline CDR1 SEHNR, CDR2 FQNEAQ (reference sequence). CDR3 length equals 15 residues. CDR3 DNA sequence: TGTGCCAGCAGCCCTCTCGGGGGGTTCACCGATACGCAGTATTTT. Encoded protein: CASSPLGGFTDTQYF. The full variable domain, with the rest looked up from reference TRBV7-9 and TRBJ2-3, is DTGVSQNPRHKITKRGQNVTFRCDPISEHNRLYWYRQTLGQGPEFLTYFQNEAQLEKSRLLSDRFSAERPKGSFSTLEIQRTEQGDSAMYLCASSPLGGFTDTQYFGPGTRLTVL.

This chain connects TRBV7-2 to TRBJ2-7, with D perhaps TRBD2 (5 bases). The V end lost 5 bases, the J end lost 2 bases, and 10 bases lay between the germline ends. The V gene's germline CDR1 is SGHTA and CDR2 FQGNSA. This CDR3 has 13 residues. The CDR3 loop reads CASSLSGAYEQYV. DNA of the CDR3: TGTGCCAGCAGCCTGTCCGGGGCCTACGAGCAGTACGTC.

The chain links TRBV2 to TRBJ2-5; D might be TRBD2 (6 bases). Germline CDR1 SNHLY, CDR2 FYNNEI. Trimming removed 1 base at V and 5 bases at J, with 23 bases between. This CDR3 comprises 18 residues. CDR3: CASSEERGWNGPGETQYF. CDR3 bases: TGTGCCAGCAGTGAAGAACGGGGGTGGAACGGTCCGGGGGAGACCCAGTACTTC.

This sequence joins TRBV6-2 or TRBV6-3 and TRBJ1-1; D gene unclear. V was clipped by 5 bases and J by 2 bases, with 15 bases between them. Germline loops: CDR1 MNHEY, CDR2 SVGEGT. The CDR3 length is 15 residues. The CDR3 region has the DNA TGTGCCAGCAGTCGTCACCAGACATCAAACACTGAAGCTTTCTTT. The encoded protein is CASSRHQTSNTEAFF.

The sample holds a few counts of this clone. The gene calls are TRBV7-2 and TRBJ1-2; D gene unclear. The V and J ends lost 4 bases and 3 bases respectively, with 9 bases between them. The CDR3 length is 13 residues. Germline loops: CDR1 SGHTA, CDR2 FQGNSA. The CDR3 reads CASSSTRDYGYTF. The CDR3 DNA sequence: TGTGCCAGCAGCTCCACCCGAGACTATGGCTACACCTTC. The full variable domain, its missing parts supplied by reference TRBV7-2 and TRBJ1-2, is GAGVSQSPSNKVTEKGKDVELRCDPISGHTALYWYRQSLGQGLEFLIYFQGNSAPDKSGLPSDRFSAERTGGSVSTLTIQRTQQEDSAVYLCASSSTRDYGYTFGSGTRLTVV.

The chain has TRBV6-2 or TRBV6-3 and TRBJ2-7, with 7 bases aligning to TRBD2. Germline V CDR1 and CDR2: MNHEY, SVGEGT. The CDR3 contains 15 residues. With 5 bases clipped from V and 5 bases from J, the junction kept 12 bases outside the gene matches. CDR3 in DNA: TGTGCCAGCAGTCGTCCCGCGGGAGTGACCCACGAGCAGTACTTC. Encoded protein: CASSRPAGVTHEQYF.

The chain uses TRBV6-5 and TRBJ2-3; the D is unclear. Germline V lookup: CDR1 MNHEY, CDR2 SVGAGI. V lost 0 bases and J 8 bases, leaving 12 bases between the germline ends. The CDR3 loop spans 14 amino acids. CDR3 sequence (DNA): TGTGCCAGCAGTTACTCAGTCCTTTCCGGTACGCAGTATTTT. Its protein product is CASSYSVLSGTQYF.